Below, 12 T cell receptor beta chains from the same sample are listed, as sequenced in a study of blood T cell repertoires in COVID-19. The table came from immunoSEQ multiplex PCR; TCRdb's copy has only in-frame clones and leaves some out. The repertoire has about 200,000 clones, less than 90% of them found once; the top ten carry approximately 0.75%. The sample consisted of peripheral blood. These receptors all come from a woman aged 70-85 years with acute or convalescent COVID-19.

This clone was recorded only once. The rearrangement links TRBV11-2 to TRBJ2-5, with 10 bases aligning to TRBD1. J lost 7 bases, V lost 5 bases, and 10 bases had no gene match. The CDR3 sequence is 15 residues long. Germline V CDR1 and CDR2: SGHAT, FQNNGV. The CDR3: CASSRDRGTSGTQYF. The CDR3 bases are TGTGCCAGCAGCCGGGACAGGGGCACCTCCGGGACCCAGTACTTC.

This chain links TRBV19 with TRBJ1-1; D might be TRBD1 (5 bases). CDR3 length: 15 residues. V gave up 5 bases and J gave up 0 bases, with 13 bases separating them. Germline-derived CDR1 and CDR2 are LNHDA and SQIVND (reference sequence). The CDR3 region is CASSLRRQMNTEAFF. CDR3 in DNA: TGTGCCAGTAGTCTTAGAAGACAGATGAACACTGAAGCTTTCTTT. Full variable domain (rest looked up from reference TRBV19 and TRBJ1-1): DGGITQSPKYLFRKEGQNVTLSCEQNLNHDAMYWYRQDPGQGLRLIYYSQIVNDFQKGDIAEGYSVSREKKESFPLTVTSAQKNPTAFYLCASSLRRQMNTEAFFGQGTRLTVV.

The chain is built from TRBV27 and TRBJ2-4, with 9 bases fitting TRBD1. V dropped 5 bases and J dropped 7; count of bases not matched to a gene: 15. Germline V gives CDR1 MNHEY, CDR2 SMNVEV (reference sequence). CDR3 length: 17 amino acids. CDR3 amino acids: CASSTRDRALLGNIQYF. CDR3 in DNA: TGTGCCAGCAGTACCCGGGACAGGGCCCTTTTAGGGAACATTCAGTACTTC.

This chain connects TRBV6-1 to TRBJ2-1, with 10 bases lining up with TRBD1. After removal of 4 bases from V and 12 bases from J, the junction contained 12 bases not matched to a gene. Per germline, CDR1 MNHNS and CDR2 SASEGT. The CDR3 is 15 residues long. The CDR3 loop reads CASSGAGQGRSGQFF. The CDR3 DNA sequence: TGTGCCAGCAGTGGAGCGGGACAGGGGAGGTCGGGGCAGTTCTTC.

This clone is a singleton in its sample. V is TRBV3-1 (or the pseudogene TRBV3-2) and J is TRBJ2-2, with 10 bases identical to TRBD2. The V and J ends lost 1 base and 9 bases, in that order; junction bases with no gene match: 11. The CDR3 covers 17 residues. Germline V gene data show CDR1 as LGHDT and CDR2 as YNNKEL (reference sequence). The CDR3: CASSQGSGGVQVRELFF. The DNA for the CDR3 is TGTGCCAGCAGCCAAGGAAGCGGGGGGGTCCAGGTACGGGAGCTGTTTTTT.

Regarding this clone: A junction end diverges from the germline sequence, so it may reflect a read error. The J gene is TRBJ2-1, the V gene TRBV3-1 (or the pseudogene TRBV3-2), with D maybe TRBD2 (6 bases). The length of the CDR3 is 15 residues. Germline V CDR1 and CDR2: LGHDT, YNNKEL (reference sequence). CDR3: CASRQAGFRYNEQFF. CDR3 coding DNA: TGTGCCAGCAGACAAGCGGGTTTCCGTTACAATGAGCAGTTCTTC.

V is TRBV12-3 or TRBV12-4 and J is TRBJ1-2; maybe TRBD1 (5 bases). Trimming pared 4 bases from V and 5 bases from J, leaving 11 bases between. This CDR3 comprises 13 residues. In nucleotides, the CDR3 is TGTGCCAGCAGTTCGGGGGGGATTTATGGCTACACCTTC. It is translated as CASSSGGIYGYTF.

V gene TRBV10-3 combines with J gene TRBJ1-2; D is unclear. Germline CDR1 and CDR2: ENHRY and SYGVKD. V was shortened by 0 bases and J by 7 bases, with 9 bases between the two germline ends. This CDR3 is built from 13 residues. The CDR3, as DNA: TGTGCCATCAGTGAGTCGCTCAGTGGTGGCTACACCTTC. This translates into CAISESLSGGYTF.

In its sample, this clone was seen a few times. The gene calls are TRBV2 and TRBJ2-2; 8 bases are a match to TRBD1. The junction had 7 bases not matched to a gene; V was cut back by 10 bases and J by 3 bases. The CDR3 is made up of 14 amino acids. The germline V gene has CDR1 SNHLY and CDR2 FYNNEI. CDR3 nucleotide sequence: TGTGCCACCAAGACAGGGGCGGACACCGGGGAGCTGTTTTTT. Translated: CATKTGADTGELFF. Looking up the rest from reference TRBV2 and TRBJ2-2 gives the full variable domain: EPEVTQTPSHQVTQMGQEVILRCVPISNHLYFYWYRQILGQKVEFLVSFYNNEISEKSEIFDDQFSVERPDGSNFTLKIRSTKLEDSAMYFCATKTGADTGELFFGEGSRLTVL.

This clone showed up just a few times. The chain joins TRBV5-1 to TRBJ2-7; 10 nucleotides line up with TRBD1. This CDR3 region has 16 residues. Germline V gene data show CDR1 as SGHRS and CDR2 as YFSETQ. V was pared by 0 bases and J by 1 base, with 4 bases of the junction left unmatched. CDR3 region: CASSLGLGQGSYEQYF. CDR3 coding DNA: TGCGCCAGCAGCTTGGGGCTGGGACAGGGGTCCTACGAGCAGTACTTC. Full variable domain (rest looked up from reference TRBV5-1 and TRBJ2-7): KAGVTQTPRYLIKTRGQQVTLSCSPISGHRSVSWYQQTPGQGLQFLFEYFSETQRNKGNFPGRFSGRQFSNSRSEMNVSTLELGDSALYLCASSLGLGQGSYEQYFGPGTRLTVT.

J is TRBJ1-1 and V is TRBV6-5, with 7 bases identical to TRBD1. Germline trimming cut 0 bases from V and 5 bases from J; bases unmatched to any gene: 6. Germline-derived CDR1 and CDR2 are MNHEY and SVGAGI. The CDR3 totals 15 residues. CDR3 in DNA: TGTGCCAGCAGTTACTCGTCCCAGGGACAGACTGAAGCTTTCTTT. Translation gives CASSYSSQGQTEAFF.

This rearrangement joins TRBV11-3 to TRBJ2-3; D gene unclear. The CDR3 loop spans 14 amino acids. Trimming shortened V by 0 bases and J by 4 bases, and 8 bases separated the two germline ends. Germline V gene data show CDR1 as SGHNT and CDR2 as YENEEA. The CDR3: CASSLDLQSDTQYF. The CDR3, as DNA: TGTGCCAGCAGCTTAGATTTACAGTCAGATACGCAGTATTTT.